Presented here are 28 T cell receptor beta chains from one specimen sequenced in a study of T-cell memory formation after mild COVID-19. One entry per CDR3 protein results from TCRdb running MiXCR on the 5' RACE reads. The table lists some 450,000 distinct CDR3 sequences, about a sixth of them singletons. Material for sequencing was PBMCs or a T cell subset sorted from them (not recorded which). These receptors were taken from a man in his late teens or twenties who had mild COVID-19 (a few samples of this study predate the infection). Cell type and time point are not known.

The rearrangement joins TRBV12-3 or TRBV12-4 to TRBJ2-7; D is unresolved. V shed 3 bases and J shed 5 bases, with 5 bases lying between them. CDR3 length: 11 residues. Here the CDR3 DNA reads TGTGCCAGCAGTTTGAGGCACGAGCAGTACTTC. This sequence encodes CASSLRHEQYF.

This clonotype was seen only once. This chain uses TRBV20-1 with TRBJ1-2; the D gene is possibly TRBD1 (5 bases). The germline V and J ends were trimmed by 2 bases and 2 bases, with 15 bases remaining between them. The CDR3 has 15 residues. Germline CDR1 DFQATT, CDR2 SNEGSKA (reference sequence). The CDR3 protein is CSARYNYGGNYGYTF. CDR3 DNA: TGCAGTGCTAGATACAATTACGGGGGGAACTATGGCTACACCTTC.

This clonotype has ten or more counts. This rearrangement joins TRBV20-1 to TRBJ2-2; TRBD2 agrees at 7 bases. Looked up from germline, CDR1 is DFQATT and CDR2 is SNEGSKA (reference sequence). The CDR3 contains 16 residues. J gave up 5 bases and V 3 bases, and 12 bases lay outside the gene matches. Here the CDR3 reads CSARSSGRVGTGELFF. DNA of the CDR3: TGCAGTGCTAGGTCCTCGGGGAGGGTCGGTACCGGGGAGCTGTTTTTT.

This clonotype was counted only a few times. The chain employs TRBV6-6 and TRBJ1-1; D unresolved. The germline CDR1 and CDR2 sequences are MNHNY and SVGAGI (reference sequence). This CDR3 is built from 13 residues. V dropped 5 bases and J dropped 5 bases, with 12 bases sitting between them. In DNA, the CDR3 is TGTGCCAGCAGTCCCGACGTAGGAACTGAAGCTTTCTTT. It is translated as CASSPDVGTEAFF.

A few counts support this clonotype. The rearrangement links TRBV4-3 to TRBJ1-2; the D is unclear. CDR1 LGHNA and CDR2 YSLEER come from the germline V gene. The CDR3 is made up of 17 amino acids. The V gene lost 0 bases and the J gene lost 2 bases, with 16 bases spanning the gap. CDR3 nucleotide sequence: TGCGCCAGCAGCCAAGAGTCCACGGCTAGCCGGAACTATGGCTACACCTTC. Translation: CASSQESTASRNYGYTF.

V usage is TRBV9 and J usage is TRBJ2-2, with 8 nucleotides matching TRBD2. CDR1 and CDR2 (germline): SGDLS, YYNGEE. V shed 2 bases and J 6 bases; nucleotides not matched to a gene: 6. CDR3 length: 15 amino acids. This CDR3 reads CASSVRAGGSGELFF. The CDR3, as DNA: TGTGCCAGCAGCGTTCGGGCGGGGGGCTCCGGGGAGCTGTTTTTT.

The gene calls are TRBV19 and TRBJ2-3, with 10 bases fitting TRBD2. With 3 bases clipped from V and 0 bases from J, the junction kept 9 bases outside the gene matches. The CDR3 extends over 18 amino acids. The germline gives CDR1 LNHDA, CDR2 SQIVND (reference sequence). The CDR3, as DNA: TGTGCCAGTAGTATGACGGGCCTAGCGGGGGATAGCACAGATACGCAGTATTTT. It encodes CASSMTGLAGDSTDTQYF.

The rearrangement uses TRBV18 and TRBJ1-1; unclear D gene. CDR3 length: 13 residues. The ends were cut back, 3 bases at V and 7 bases at J, with 12 bases in the middle. The germline CDR1 and CDR2 sequences are KGHSH and LQKENI. CDR3 loop: CASSPRQDGEAFF. The CDR3 nucleotides are TGTGCCAGCTCACCGCGGCAGGACGGTGAAGCTTTCTTT.

The chain uses TRBV29-1 and TRBJ2-7, with TRBD2 as a possible D gene (7 bases). The V gene lost 4 bases and the J gene lost 2 bases, with 9 bases spanning the gap. CDR3 size: 12 residues. Per the germline V gene, CDR1 is SQVTM and CDR2 is ANQGSEA. Here the CDR3 reads CSVGGGAYEQYF. CDR3 sequence (DNA): TGCAGCGTTGGAGGGGGGGCCTACGAGCAGTACTTC.

This clonotype was detected a few times. The chain is built from TRBV6-5 and TRBJ2-5; D may be TRBD1 (6 bases). The CDR3 contains 13 residues. Germline V gives CDR1 MNHEY, CDR2 SVGAGI. The CDR3 coding sequence is TGTGTAACGGGGAAGGACAGACAAGAGACCCAGTACTTC. It specifies CVTGKDRQETQYF.

There are a few counts of this clonotype. This chain joins TRBV20-1 and TRBJ1-1; D is unresolved. CDR3 length: 11 amino acids. Trimming shortened V by 4 bases and J by 3 bases, and 6 bases separated the two germline ends. Per the germline V gene, CDR1 is DFQATT and CDR2 is SNEGSKA (reference sequence). As DNA, the CDR3 is TGCAGTGCTAAGAGTTACACTGAAGCTTTCTTT. Its protein product is CSAKSYTEAFF.

This clonotype was recorded at least ten times. This chain joins TRBV4-1 and TRBJ1-4; 7 bases align to TRBD1. V dropped 4 bases and J dropped 7; count of bases not matched to a gene: 12. The V gene's germline CDR1 is MGHRA and CDR2 YSYEKL. CDR3 length: 16 amino acids. The CDR3 region has the DNA TGCGCCAGCAGCCCTACCCCGGACAGGTTTGGTGAAAAACTGTTTTTT. It encodes CASSPTPDRFGEKLFF.

The V and J genes are TRBV4-1 and TRBJ2-3, with D possibly being TRBD2 (6 bases). The V end was cut by 3 bases, the J end by 0 bases, with 16 bases between. The CDR3 has 17 residues. The germline gives CDR1 MGHRA, CDR2 YSYEKL. The CDR3 nucleotides are TGCGCCAGCAGCCAGGGCCTAGCGCCGTCTAGCACAGATACGCAGTATTTT. This translates into CASSQGLAPSSTDTQYF.

The V call is TRBV7-7, the J call TRBJ2-5; tentative D call: TRBD1 (5 bases). This CDR3 region has 14 residues. From germline, CDR1 is SSHAT and CDR2 FNYEAQ (reference sequence). The V and J ends lost 4 bases and 4 bases respectively, with 13 bases between them. In nucleotides, the CDR3 is TGTGCCAGCAGCTGGGGCGCGAGTTTAGAGACCCAGTACTTC. Its translation is CASSWGASLETQYF.

This clonotype was observed a handful of times. V and J are TRBV28 and TRBJ2-1, with unresolved D. The CDR3 is 12 residues long. Per the germline V gene, CDR1 is MDHEN and CDR2 is SYDVKM. Trimming shortened V by 2 bases and J by 16 bases, and 15 bases separated the two germline ends. CDR3 sequence: CASSLRTPPYFF. The CDR3 DNA reads as TGTGCCAGCAGTTTAAGGACCCCCCCTTATTTCTTC.

The chain links TRBV27 to TRBJ1-3; no clear D gene. The V end was cut by 4 bases, the J end by 0 bases, with 10 bases between. The CDR3 is 15 residues long. Looked up from germline, CDR1 is MNHEY and CDR2 is SMNVEV (reference sequence). For the CDR3, the DNA is TGTGCCAGCAGTTATCTGCCCACCTCTGGAAACACCATATATTTT. Encoded protein: CASSYLPTSGNTIYF.

This clonotype has more than one count but fewer than ten. The genes are TRBV6-5 and TRBJ1-2; a possible D gene is TRBD1 (5 bases). Germline lookup yields CDR1 MNHEY and CDR2 SVGAGI. V was clipped by 0 bases and J by 4 bases, with 15 bases between them. The CDR3 contains 16 residues. The CDR3 loop is CASSYSIAGRSYGYTF. The CDR3 DNA sequence: TGTGCCAGCAGTTACTCGATAGCAGGGAGGTCCTATGGCTACACCTTC.

The V gene is TRBV7-2, the J gene TRBJ2-1; 8 bases agree with TRBD2. J lost 8 bases, V lost 1 base, and 7 bases had no gene match. The CDR3 length is 15 residues. Per germline, CDR1 SGHTA and CDR2 FQGNSA. The CDR3 is CASSLVRGGQDEQFF. In nucleotides, the CDR3 is TGTGCCAGCAGCTTAGTCCGGGGGGGCCAGGATGAGCAGTTCTTC. The full variable domain, with the rest looked up from reference TRBV7-2 and TRBJ2-1, is GAGVSQSPSNKVTEKGKDVELRCDPISGHTALYWYRQSLGQGLEFLIYFQGNSAPDKSGLPSDRFSAERTGGSVSTLTIQRTQQEDSAVYLCASSLVRGGQDEQFFGPGTRLTVL.

In DNA, the CDR3 is TGCGCCAGCAGCCGTAATAAGGAAGCAACTAATGAAAAACTGTTTTTT. Its protein is CASSRNKEATNEKLFF. V gene TRBV4-1 combines with J gene TRBJ1-4, with D unclear. The V gene lost 4 bases and the J gene lost 0 bases, with 12 bases spanning the gap. This CDR3 region has 16 residues. The germline V gene encodes CDR1 MGHRA and CDR2 YSYEKL.

This clonotype was counted between two and nine times. This chain joins TRBV12-3 or TRBV12-4 and TRBJ2-7, with D tentatively TRBD1 (5 bases). The CDR3 length is 13 residues. The V end lost 4 bases, the J end lost 3 bases, and 10 bases lay between the germline ends. The CDR3, as DNA: TGTGCCAGCAGTTGGGGCAGGGACTACGAGCAGTACGTC. This encodes CASSWGRDYEQYV.

This clonotype was seen more than once but under ten times. The CDR3 loop reads CASSLRDGRNYTF. CDR3 DNA: TGTGCCAGCAGCCTCCGGGACGGCAGAAACTACACCTTC. V gene TRBV7-8 combines with J gene TRBJ1-2, with D possibly being TRBD1 (5 bases). V lost 5 bases to trimming and J lost 10 bases, with 17 bases between them. The CDR3 spans 13 residues. Looked up from germline, CDR1 is SGHVS and CDR2 is FQNEAQ.

This clonotype was counted a few times. V usage is TRBV19 and J usage is TRBJ1-2; tentatively, D is TRBD1 (5 bases). The CDR3 totals 15 residues. Between the trimmed V and J ends, which lost 10 bases and 8 bases, there was a span of 26 bases. Germline V gene data show CDR1 as LNHDA and CDR2 as SQIVND (reference sequence). The CDR3 protein is CATYSGGHFRTGYTF. CDR3 nucleotides: TGTGCCACGTACTCAGGAGGACATTTCCGTACCGGCTACACCTTC.

The CDR3 spells CASSLGGRTETQYF. The CDR3 region has the DNA TGTGCCAGCAGCCTGGGGGGACGGACAGAGACCCAGTACTTC. The chain couples TRBV5-5 to TRBJ2-5, with D possibly being TRBD2 (6 bases). Germline V gene sequence: CDR1 SGHKS, CDR2 YYEKEE (reference sequence). The V end was cut by 4 bases, the J end by 4 bases, with 14 bases between. This CDR3 contains 14 residues.

The chain couples TRBV7-8 to TRBJ2-1, with 15 bases aligning to TRBD2. CDR1 and CDR2 (germline): SGHVS, FQNEAQ. CDR3 length equals 14 residues. With V trimmed by 5 bases and J by 11 bases, 4 bases remained unmatched. The CDR3, as DNA: TGTGCCAGCAGCGAGGGACTAGCGGGGGGTAAGCAGTTCTTC. This encodes CASSEGLAGGKQFF.

The chain recombines TRBV6-2 or TRBV6-3 with TRBJ2-7, with 11 bases matching TRBD2. V shed 5 bases and J 2 bases; nucleotides not matched to a gene: 5. CDR3 length: 15 amino acids. The germline V gene has CDR1 MNHEY and CDR2 SVGEGT. The CDR3 loop reads CASSTTSGGTYEQYF. The CDR3 DNA reads as TGTGCCAGCAGTACTACTAGCGGGGGAACCTACGAGCAGTACTTC.

This clonotype was detected only a few times. The genes are TRBV5-1 and TRBJ1-4; 10 bases line up with TRBD1. The CDR3 is made up of 15 amino acids. Germline CDR1 reads SGHRS; CDR2 reads YFSETQ. The trim removed 4 bases at V and 8 bases at J, leaving 8 bases unmatched. The CDR3 coding sequence is TGCGCCAGCAGCCTAGGGGGGACAGGGGACGAAAAACTGTTTTTT. Translation: CASSLGGTGDEKLFF.

The rearrangement links TRBV29-1 to TRBJ2-5, with 8 positions matching TRBD1. The CDR3 has 14 amino acids. Germline V CDR1 and CDR2: SQVTM, ANQGSEA. Trimming cost V 7 bases and J 0 bases; bases outside gene matches: 7. CDR3: CSADPGQDQETQYF. Written as DNA, the CDR3 is TGCAGCGCCGACCCGGGACAGGACCAAGAGACCCAGTACTTC.

The chain uses TRBV11-2 and TRBJ1-4; tentatively, D is TRBD1 (5 bases). V gave up 4 bases and J gave up 8 bases, with 14 bases separating them. Germline CDR1 and CDR2: SGHAT and FQNNGV. CDR3 length: 14 residues. This CDR3 reads CASSSRGEDEKLFF. CDR3 nucleotide sequence: TGTGCCAGCAGCTCCCGGGGGGAGGACGAAAAACTGTTTTTT.